This paragraph reports one T cell receptor beta chain. Trimming shortened V by 4 bases and J by 5 bases, and 18 bases separated the two germline ends. Germline V CDR1 and CDR2: KGHSH, LQKENI. CDR3 size: 15 residues. This record belongs to a study of T cell changes during pregnancy in multiple sclerosis. Here immunoSEQ multiplex PCR was the method, and the copy in TCRdb shows in-frame clones only, minus some. Among tens of thousands of clones, about 88% were seen once, and the ten largest hold around 0.49%. The chain carries TRBV18 and TRBJ2-7; a weak D match, TRBD1 (6 bases). The source is a female donor with multiple sclerosis, enrolled in a pregnancy study. Specimen: CD4+ T cells from peripheral blood mononuclear cells, collected in the first trimester of pregnancy. The CDR3 spells CASSLADSLGHEQYF. CDR3 bases: TGTGCCAGCTCACTTGCGGACAGTTTGGGTCACGAGCAGTACTTC.